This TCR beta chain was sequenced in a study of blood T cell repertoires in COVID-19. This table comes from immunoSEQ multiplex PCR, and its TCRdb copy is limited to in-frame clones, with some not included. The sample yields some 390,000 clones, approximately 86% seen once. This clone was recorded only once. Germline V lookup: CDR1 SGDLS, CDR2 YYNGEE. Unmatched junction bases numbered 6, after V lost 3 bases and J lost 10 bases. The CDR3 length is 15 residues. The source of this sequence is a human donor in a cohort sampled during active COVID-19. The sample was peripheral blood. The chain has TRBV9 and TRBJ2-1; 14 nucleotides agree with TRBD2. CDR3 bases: TGTGCCAGCAGCGCGGGACTAGCGGGAGATGGGGAGCAGTTCTTC. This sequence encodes CASSAGLAGDGEQFF. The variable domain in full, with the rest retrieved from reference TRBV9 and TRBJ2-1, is DSGVTQTPKHLITATGQRVTLRCSPRSGDLSVYWYQQSLDQGLQFLIQYYNGEERAKGNILERFSAQQFPDLHSELNLSSLELGDSALYFCASSAGLAGDGEQFFGPGTRLTVL.